The following is a T cell receptor beta chain sequence with its context. Its target is unknown. In germline, CDR1 is LNHDA, CDR2 SQIVND (reference sequence). The ends were cut back, 3 bases at V and 5 bases at J, with 16 bases in the middle. The CDR3 totals 15 residues. The sample comes from a study of shared clonotypes between healthy human individuals. General observations from the study: Investigators expected sequencing depth to affect clonotype sharing among donors.

Deep level was the assay's run setting. Sorted-subset replicate PCRs used 200 ng of genomic DNA. This amount corresponded to about 30,000 T cell genomes. Some clones are missing from TCRdb's copy, which holds only in-frame ones; the method was immunoSEQ multiplex PCR. This table has over a million clones, about 75% appearing once. Source material: memory CD4+ T cells sorted from blood. This sample's subset: CD45RA-negative fraction. The chain carries TRBV19 and TRBJ1-1; D not certain. This receptor was obtained from a man aged 18 to 30 in good health. The CDR3 spells CASSIPTVPGTEAFF. The CDR3 DNA is TGTGCCAGTAGTATCCCAACCGTCCCCGGGACTGAAGCTTTCTTT.